This T cell receptor (beta chain) was found in a study of CD8 T cells in ankylosing spondylitis. In its sample, this clonotype was seen many times. One end of the junction varies from germline; a read error may be responsible. MiXCR, applied by TCRdb to the 5' RACE reads, yields one record per CDR3 protein. The sample includes around 88,000 distinct CDR3 sequences, about 9.1% of them seen just once. CDR3 length: 11 amino acids. Germline V gives CDR1 SNHLY, CDR2 FYNNEI. The clonotype originates from a male donor with ankylosing spondylitis or in good health (not recorded which). The chain combines TRBV2 with TRBJ2-1, with 7 bases aligning to TRBD2. Sequenced: blood, either unsorted or a sorted T cell fraction (not recorded which). The CDR3 nucleotides are TGTGCCAGCAAAGGTGAAGGGAGGGAGGTCTTC. It codes for CASKGEGREVF.